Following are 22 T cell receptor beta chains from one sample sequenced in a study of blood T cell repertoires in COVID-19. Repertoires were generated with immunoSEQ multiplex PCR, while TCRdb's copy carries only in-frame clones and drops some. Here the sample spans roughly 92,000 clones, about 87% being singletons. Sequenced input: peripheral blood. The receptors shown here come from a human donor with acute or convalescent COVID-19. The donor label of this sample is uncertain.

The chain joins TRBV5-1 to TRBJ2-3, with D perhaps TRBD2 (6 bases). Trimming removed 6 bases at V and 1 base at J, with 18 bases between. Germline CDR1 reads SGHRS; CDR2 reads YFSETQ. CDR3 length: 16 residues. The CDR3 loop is CASTQFNGGGTDTQYF. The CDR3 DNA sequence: TGCGCCAGCACACAATTTAACGGGGGAGGCACAGATACGCAGTATTTT.

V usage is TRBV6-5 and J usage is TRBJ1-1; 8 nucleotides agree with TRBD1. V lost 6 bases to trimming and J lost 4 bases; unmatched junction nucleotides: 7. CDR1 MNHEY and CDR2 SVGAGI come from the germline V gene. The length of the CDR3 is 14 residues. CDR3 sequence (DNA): TGTGCCAGCAGCCGACAGGGGTTAAGCACTGAAGCTTTCTTT. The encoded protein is CASSRQGLSTEAFF.

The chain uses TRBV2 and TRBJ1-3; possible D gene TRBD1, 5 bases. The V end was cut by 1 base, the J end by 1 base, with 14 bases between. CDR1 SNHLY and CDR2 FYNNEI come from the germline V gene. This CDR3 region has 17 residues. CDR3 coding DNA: TGTGCCAGCAGTGAAGGCGGGGCAGGGACGTCTGGAAACACCATATATTTT. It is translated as CASSEGGAGTSGNTIYF.

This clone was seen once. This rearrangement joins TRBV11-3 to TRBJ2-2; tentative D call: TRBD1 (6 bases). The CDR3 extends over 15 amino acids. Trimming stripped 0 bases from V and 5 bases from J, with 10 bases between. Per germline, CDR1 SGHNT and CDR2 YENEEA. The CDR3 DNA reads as TGTGCCAGCAGCTTAGACCCCACAGGGACCGGGGAGCTGTTTTTT. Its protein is CASSLDPTGTGELFF.

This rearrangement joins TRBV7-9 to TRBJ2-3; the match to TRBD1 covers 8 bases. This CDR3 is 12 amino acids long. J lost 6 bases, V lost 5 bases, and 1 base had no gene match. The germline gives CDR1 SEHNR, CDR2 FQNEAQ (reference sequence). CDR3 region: CASSRQGDTQYF. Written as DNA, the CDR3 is TGTGCCAGCAGCCGACAGGGGGATACGCAGTATTTT.

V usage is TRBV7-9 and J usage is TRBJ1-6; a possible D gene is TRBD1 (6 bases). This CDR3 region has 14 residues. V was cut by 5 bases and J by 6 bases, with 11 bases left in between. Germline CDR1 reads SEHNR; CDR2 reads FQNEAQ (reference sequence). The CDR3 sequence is CASSTGTLNSPLHF. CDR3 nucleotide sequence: TGTGCCAGCAGCACTGGGACACTTAATTCACCCCTCCACTTT. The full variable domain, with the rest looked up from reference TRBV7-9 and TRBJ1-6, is DTGVSQNPRHKITKRGQNVTFRCDPISEHNRLYWYRQTLGQGPEFLTYFQNEAQLEKSRLLSDRFSAERPKGSFSTLEIQRTEQGDSAMYLCASSTGTLNSPLHFGNGTRLTVT.

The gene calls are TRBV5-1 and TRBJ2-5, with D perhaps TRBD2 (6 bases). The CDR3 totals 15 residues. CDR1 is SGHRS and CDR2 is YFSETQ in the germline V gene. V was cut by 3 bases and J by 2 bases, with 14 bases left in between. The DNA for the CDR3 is TGCGCCAGCAGCTACGCACCAGGGACTCAAGAGACCCAGTACTTC. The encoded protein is CASSYAPGTQETQYF.

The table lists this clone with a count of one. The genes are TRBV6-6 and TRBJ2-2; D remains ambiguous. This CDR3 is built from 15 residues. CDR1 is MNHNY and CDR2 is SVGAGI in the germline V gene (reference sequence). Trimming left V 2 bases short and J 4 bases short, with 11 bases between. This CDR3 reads CASSYTSVFTGELFF. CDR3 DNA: TGTGCCAGCAGTTACACGAGCGTATTCACCGGGGAGCTGTTTTTT.

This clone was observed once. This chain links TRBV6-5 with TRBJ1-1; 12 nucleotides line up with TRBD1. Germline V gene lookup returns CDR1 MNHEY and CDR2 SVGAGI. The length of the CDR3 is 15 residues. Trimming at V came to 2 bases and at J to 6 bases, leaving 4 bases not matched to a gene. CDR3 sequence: CASSYEGQGAAEAFF. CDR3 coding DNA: TGTGCCAGCAGTTACGAGGGACAGGGGGCGGCTGAAGCTTTCTTT.

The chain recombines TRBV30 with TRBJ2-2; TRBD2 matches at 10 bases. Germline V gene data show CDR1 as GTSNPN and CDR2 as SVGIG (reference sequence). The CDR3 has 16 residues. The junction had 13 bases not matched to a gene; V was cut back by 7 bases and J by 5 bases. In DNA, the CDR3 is TGTGCCTACCACTATAGCGGGGGGTTCTATACCGGGGAGCTGTTTTTT. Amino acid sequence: CAYHYSGGFYTGELFF.

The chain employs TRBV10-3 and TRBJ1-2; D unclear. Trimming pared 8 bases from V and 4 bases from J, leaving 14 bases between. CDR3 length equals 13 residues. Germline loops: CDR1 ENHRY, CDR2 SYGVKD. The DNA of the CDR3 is TGTGCCATCCTCTCTCCGAGTTTCTATGGCTACACCTTC. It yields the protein CAILSPSFYGYTF.

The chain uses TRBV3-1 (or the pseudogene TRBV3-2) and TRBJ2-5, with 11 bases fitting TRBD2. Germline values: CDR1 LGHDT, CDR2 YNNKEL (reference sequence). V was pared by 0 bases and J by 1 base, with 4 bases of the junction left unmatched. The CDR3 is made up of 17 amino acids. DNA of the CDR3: TGTGCCAGCAGCCAAGATAGCGGGGGGGCCCTCCAAGAGACCCAGTACTTC. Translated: CASSQDSGGALQETQYF.

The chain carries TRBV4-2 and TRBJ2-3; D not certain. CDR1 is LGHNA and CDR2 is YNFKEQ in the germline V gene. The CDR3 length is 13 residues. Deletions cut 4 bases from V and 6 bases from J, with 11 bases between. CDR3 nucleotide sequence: TGTGCCAGCAGCCCGGCTTCCGGGGATACGCAGTATTTT. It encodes CASSPASGDTQYF.

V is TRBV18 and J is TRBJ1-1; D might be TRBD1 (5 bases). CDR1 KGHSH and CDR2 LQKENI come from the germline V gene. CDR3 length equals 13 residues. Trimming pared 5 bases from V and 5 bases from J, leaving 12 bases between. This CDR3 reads CASSAEEGTEAFF. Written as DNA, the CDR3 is TGTGCCAGCTCAGCTGAGGAGGGGACTGAAGCTTTCTTT.

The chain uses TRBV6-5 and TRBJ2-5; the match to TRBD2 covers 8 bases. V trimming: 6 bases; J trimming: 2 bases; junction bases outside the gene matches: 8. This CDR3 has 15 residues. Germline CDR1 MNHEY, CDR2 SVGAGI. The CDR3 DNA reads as TGTGCCAGCAGCCGGGAAGCGGGGGAACAAGAGACCCAGTACTTC. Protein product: CASSREAGEQETQYF.

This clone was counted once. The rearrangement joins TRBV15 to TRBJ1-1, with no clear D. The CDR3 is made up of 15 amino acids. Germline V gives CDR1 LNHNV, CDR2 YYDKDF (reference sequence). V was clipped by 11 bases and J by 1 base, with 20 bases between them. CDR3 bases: TGTGCCTCTCGGGAATTCGGTCACGGGAACACTGAAGCTTTCTTT. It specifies CASREFGHGNTEAFF. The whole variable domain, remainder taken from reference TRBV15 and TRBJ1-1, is DAMVIQNPRYQVTQFGKPVTLSCSQTLNHNVMYWYQQKSSQAPKLLFHYYDKDFNNEADTPDNFQSRRPNTSFCFLDIRSPGLGDTAMYLCASREFGHGNTEAFFGQGTRLTVV.

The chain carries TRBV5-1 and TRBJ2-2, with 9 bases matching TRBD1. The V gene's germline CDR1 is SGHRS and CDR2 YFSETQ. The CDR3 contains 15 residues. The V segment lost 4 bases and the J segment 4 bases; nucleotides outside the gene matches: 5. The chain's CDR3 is CASSQGQGFTGELFF. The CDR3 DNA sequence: TGCGCCAGCAGCCAGGGACAGGGATTCACCGGGGAGCTGTTTTTT.

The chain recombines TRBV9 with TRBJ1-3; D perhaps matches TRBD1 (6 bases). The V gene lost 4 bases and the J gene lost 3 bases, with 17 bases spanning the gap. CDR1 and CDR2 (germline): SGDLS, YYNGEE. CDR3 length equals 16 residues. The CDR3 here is CASSPHTGGGGNTIYF. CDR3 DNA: TGTGCCAGCAGCCCACACACGGGGGGCGGTGGAAACACCATATATTTT.

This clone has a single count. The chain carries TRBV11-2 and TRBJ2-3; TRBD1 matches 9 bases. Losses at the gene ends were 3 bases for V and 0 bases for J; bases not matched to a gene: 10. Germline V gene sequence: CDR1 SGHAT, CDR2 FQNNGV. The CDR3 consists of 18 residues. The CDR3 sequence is CASSLAGTGRRSTDTQYF. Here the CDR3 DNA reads TGTGCCAGCAGCTTGGCCGGGACAGGGCGGAGGAGCACAGATACGCAGTATTTT.

The CDR3 DNA follows: TGTGCCAGCAGAACACAGGGGGACACCGGGGAGCTGTTTTTT. It yields the protein CASRTQGDTGELFF. This chain links TRBV9 with TRBJ2-2, with TRBD1 matching over 8 bases. The V and J ends lost 5 bases and 3 bases, in that order; junction bases with no gene match: 3. The CDR3 has 14 amino acids. Germline V CDR1 and CDR2: SGDLS, YYNGEE.

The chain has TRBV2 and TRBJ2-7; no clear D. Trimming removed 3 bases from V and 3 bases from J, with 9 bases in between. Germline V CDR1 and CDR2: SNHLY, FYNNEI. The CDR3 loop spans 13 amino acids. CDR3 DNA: TGTGCCAGCAGTGAGGGCAGATACTACGAGCAGTACTTC. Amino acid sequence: CASSEGRYYEQYF. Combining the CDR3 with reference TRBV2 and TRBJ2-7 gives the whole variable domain EPEVTQTPSHQVTQMGQEVILRCVPISNHLYFYWYRQILGQKVEFLVSFYNNEISEKSEIFDDQFSVERPDGSNFTLKIRSTKLEDSAMYFCASSEGRYYEQYFGPGTRLTVT.

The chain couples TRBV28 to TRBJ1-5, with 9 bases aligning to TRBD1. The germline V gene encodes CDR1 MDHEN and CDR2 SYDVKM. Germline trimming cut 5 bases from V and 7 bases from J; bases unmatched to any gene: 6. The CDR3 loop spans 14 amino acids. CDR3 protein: CASSVTGGGQPQHF. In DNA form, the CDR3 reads TGTGCCAGCAGTGTGACAGGGGGTGGACAGCCCCAGCATTTT.